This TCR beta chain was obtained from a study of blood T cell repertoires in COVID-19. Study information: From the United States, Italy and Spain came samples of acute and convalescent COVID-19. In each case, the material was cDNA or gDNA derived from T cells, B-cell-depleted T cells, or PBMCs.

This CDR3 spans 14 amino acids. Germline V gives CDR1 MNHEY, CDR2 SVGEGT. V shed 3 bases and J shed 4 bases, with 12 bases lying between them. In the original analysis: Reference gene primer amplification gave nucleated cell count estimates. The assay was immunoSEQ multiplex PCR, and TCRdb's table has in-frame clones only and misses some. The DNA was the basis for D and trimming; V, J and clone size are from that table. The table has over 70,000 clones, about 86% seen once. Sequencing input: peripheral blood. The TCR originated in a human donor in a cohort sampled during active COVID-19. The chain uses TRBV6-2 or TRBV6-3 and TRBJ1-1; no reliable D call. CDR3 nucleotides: TGTGCCAGCAGTTATCACGGAGTTTCCACTGAAGCTTTCTTT. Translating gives CASSYHGVSTEAFF.